The clone carrying this TCR beta chain has at least ten counts. This record belongs to a study of T-cell reconstitution after alpha-beta-depleted transplantation in children. The CDR3 is 14 residues long. Looked up from germline, CDR1 is SGHTA and CDR2 is FQGNSA. Between the trimmed V and J ends, which lost 1 base and 2 bases, there was a span of 7 bases. The TCRbeta library incorporated unique molecular identifiers. Using its own MiXCR run on the PCR reads, TCRdb lists one record per CDR3 protein. The repertoire holds fewer than 95,000 distinct CDR3 sequences, 12% seen once, with around 13% in the top ten.

This TCR was sampled from a human donor who donated a stem cell graft to a child with inherited bone marrow failure. This sample comprised PBMCs from the stem cell graft donor, obtained from the stem cell graft. The chain employs TRBV7-2 and TRBJ2-3, with unresolved D. The CDR3 loop is CASSLVADTDTQYF. The CDR3 DNA reads TGTGCCAGCAGCTTAGTGGCGGACACAGATACGCAGTATTTT.